The 9 T cell receptor beta chains presented below share a single source sample, sequenced in a study of cytomegalovirus exposure and HLA in healthy donors. Primers for the PCR totalled 60 Vbeta and 13 Jbeta. Method: immunoSEQ multiplex PCR; TCRdb's copy keeps in-frame clones and lacks some. This table holds 170,000 or so clones, roughly 85% found once. Sequences were obtained from PBMCs. These receptors all stem from a woman between 35 and 50 years old in good health and CMV-seronegative.

This clone was observed a few times. V usage is TRBV5-1 and J usage is TRBJ1-5; 8 positions agree with TRBD1. CDR1 is SGHRS and CDR2 is YFSETQ in the germline V gene. The CDR3 is 14 residues long. Trimming took 0 bases from V and 7 from J; bases not matched to a gene: 3. The CDR3 nucleotides are TGCGCCAGCAGCTTGGCAGGGGGCGAACAGCCCCAGCATTTT. Amino acid sequence: CASSLAGGEQPQHF.

This clone was detected only a few times. V is TRBV5-6 and J is TRBJ2-3; D possibly corresponds to TRBD2 (7 bases). The germline V and J ends were trimmed by 5 bases and 5 bases, with 18 bases remaining between them. Looked up from germline, CDR1 is SGHDT and CDR2 is YYEEEE. The CDR3 covers 15 residues. CDR3 in DNA: TGTGCCAGCAGGCATTGGGGGGGCTCGGGAGATACGCAGTATTTT. This translates into CASRHWGGSGDTQYF.

This clone was seen a handful of times. This rearrangement joins TRBV2 to TRBJ1-1, with no clear D. From germline, CDR1 is SNHLY and CDR2 FYNNEI. The ends were cut back, 5 bases at V and 1 base at J, with 8 bases in the middle. This CDR3 is 13 amino acids long. The DNA of the CDR3 is TGTGCCAGCAGTTCAAGAGCGAACACTGAAGCTTTCTTT. It is translated as CASSSRANTEAFF.

In its sample, this clone was seen a few times. Since the CDR3 does not end with the conserved phenylalanine or tryptophan, this likely comes from a read error. The DNA is omitted, as the CDR3 cannot be located on it reliably, and the CDR3 follows TCRdb's listing. The chain joins TRBV5-6 to TRBJ1-1. Counting both end residues, the CDR3 totals 12 amino acids. CDR1 and CDR2 (germline): SGHDT, YYEEEE. CDR3 amino acids: CASSFEGSVELD.

The genes are TRBV4-3 and TRBJ1-2, with D hard to call. V was trimmed by 1 base and J by 8 bases, leaving 17 bases between them. The CDR3 has 15 residues. The germline CDR1 and CDR2 sequences are LGHNA and YSLEER. In DNA, the CDR3 is TGCGCCAGCAGCCAAGGAATGGGCTCCACCCGGGGCTACACCTTC. Translated: CASSQGMGSTRGYTF.

The rearrangement joins TRBV11-3 to TRBJ2-7; 9 nucleotides align to TRBD2. From germline, CDR1 is SGHNT and CDR2 YENEEA. The CDR3 has 17 amino acids. V dropped 1 base and J dropped 6; count of bases not matched to a gene: 13. DNA of the CDR3: TGTGCCAGCAGCTTAGTTGCGGGGCGGCTAGCGGGGAGCGAGCAGTACTTC. Translating gives CASSLVAGRLAGSEQYF.

The chain recombines TRBV18 with TRBJ2-2, with 8 bases identical to TRBD1. The germline gives CDR1 KGHSH, CDR2 LQKENI. The CDR3 has 15 residues. The V gene end was trimmed by 8 bases and the J gene end by 6 bases; junction bases not matched to a gene: 11. CDR3 loop: CASGPRGPGSGELFF. The CDR3, as DNA: TGTGCCAGCGGCCCCAGGGGGCCGGGATCCGGGGAGCTGTTTTTT. Full variable domain (remainder filled in from reference TRBV18 and TRBJ2-2): NAGVMQNPRHLVRRRGQEARLRCSPMKGHSHVYWYRQLPEEGLKFMVYLQKENIIDESGMPKERFSAEFPKEGPSILRIQQVVRGDSAAYFCASGPRGPGSGELFFGEGSRLTVL.

This rearrangement joins TRBV6-5 to TRBJ2-5; 12 nucleotides align to TRBD2. Trimming removed 5 bases from V and 5 bases from J; junction bases left unmatched: 0. Germline V gene lookup returns CDR1 MNHEY and CDR2 SVGAGI. The CDR3 length is 13 residues. The CDR3 sequence is CASSGTSGETQYF. CDR3 sequence (DNA): TGTGCCAGCAGTGGGACTAGCGGGGAGACCCAGTACTTC.

This clone was found once. The chain uses TRBV30 and TRBJ2-5; D is unclear. The V and J ends lost 3 bases and 3 bases respectively, with 8 bases between them. The germline gives CDR1 GTSNPN, CDR2 SVGIG (reference sequence). The CDR3 runs to 12 residues. Written as DNA, the CDR3 is TGTGCCTGGAGGGCGGTCGAAGAGACCCAGTACTTC. Encoded protein: CAWRAVEETQYF.